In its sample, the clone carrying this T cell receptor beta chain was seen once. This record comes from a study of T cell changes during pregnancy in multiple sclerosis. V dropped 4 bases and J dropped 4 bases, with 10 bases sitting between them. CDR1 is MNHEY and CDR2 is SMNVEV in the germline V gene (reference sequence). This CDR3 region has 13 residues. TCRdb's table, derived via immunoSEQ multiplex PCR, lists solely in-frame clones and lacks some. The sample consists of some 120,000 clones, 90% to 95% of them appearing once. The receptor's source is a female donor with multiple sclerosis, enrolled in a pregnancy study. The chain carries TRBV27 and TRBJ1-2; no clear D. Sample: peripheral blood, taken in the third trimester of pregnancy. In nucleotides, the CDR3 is TGTGCCAGCAGTTACGACACTGCCTATGGCTACACCTTC. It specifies CASSYDTAYGYTF.